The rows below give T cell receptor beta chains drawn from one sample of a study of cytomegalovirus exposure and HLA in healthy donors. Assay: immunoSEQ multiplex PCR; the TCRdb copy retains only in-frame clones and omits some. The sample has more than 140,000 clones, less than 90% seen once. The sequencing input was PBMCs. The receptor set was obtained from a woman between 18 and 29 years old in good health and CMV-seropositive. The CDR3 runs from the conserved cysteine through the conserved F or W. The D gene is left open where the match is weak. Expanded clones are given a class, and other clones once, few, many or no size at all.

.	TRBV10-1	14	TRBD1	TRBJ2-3	CASSLQGFADTQYF	TGCGCCAGTTCCTTACAGGGGTTCGCAGATACGCAGTATTTT
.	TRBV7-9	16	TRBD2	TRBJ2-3	CASSFLAGGRTDTQYF	TGTGCCAGCAGCTTCCTAGCGGGAGGGCGCACAGATACGCAGTATTTT
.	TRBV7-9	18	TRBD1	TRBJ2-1	CASSFGTGLSGSYNEQFF	TGTGCCAGCAGCTTCGGGACAGGTCTTTCGGGCTCCTACAATGAGCAGTTCTTC
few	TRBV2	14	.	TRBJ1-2	CASSQGAENVGYTF	TGTGCCAGCAGTCAGGGTGCGGAGAATGTTGGCTACACCTTC
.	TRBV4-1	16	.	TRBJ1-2	CASSQEGPGVSYGYTF	TGCGCCAGCAGCCAAGAGGGCCCGGGGGTCTCCTATGGCTACACCTTC
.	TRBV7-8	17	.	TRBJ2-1	CASSLGAGPISYNEQFF	TGTGCCAGCAGCTTAGGGGCGGGACCCATCTCCTACAATGAGCAGTTCTTC
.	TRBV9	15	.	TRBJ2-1	CASSAGLSSYNEQFF	TGTGCCAGCAGCGCCGGACTTAGCTCCTACAATGAGCAGTTCTTC
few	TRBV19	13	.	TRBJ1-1	CASGTGVNTEAFF	TGTGCCAGTGGTACCGGTGTGAACACTGAAGCTTTCTTT
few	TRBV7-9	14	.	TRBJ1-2	CASSLPLQAHGYTF	TGTGCCAGCAGCTTACCCCTTCAGGCCCATGGCTACACCTTC
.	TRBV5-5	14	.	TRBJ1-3	CASSSDSSGNTIYF	TGTGCCAGCAGCTCGGACAGCTCTGGAAACACCATATATTTT
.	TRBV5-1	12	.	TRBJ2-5	CASSLVEETQYF	TGCGCCAGCAGCTTGGTAGAGGAGACCCAGTACTTC
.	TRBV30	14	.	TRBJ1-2	CAWSVPGQQSGYTF	TGTGCCTGGAGTGTACCAGGACAGCAAAGTGGCTACACCTTC
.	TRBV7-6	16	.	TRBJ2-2	CASSFGQIQNTGELFF	TGTGCCAGCAGCTTTGGCCAGATCCAGAACACCGGGGAGCTGTTTTTT
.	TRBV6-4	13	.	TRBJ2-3	CASSLQGHHTQYF	TGTGCCAGCAGCCTTCAGGGTCACCATACGCAGTATTTT
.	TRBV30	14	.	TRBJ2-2	CAWRVGANTGELFF	TGTGCCTGGAGAGTGGGCGCGAACACCGGGGAGCTGTTTTTT
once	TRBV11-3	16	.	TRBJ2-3	CASSNQGGSSTDTQYF	TGTGCCAGCAGTAACCAGGGAGGTTCTAGCACAGATACGCAGTATTTT
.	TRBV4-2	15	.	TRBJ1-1	CASSLGRGANTEAFF	TGTGCCAGCAGCCTCGGGCGGGGGGCGAACACTGAAGCTTTCTTT
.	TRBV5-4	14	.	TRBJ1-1	CASSLGEGYTEAFF	TGTGCCAGCAGCCTTGGGGAGGGGTACACTGAAGCTTTCTTT
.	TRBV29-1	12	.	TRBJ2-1	CSVQAINNEQFF	TGCAGCGTTCAGGCTATTAACAATGAGCAGTTCTTC